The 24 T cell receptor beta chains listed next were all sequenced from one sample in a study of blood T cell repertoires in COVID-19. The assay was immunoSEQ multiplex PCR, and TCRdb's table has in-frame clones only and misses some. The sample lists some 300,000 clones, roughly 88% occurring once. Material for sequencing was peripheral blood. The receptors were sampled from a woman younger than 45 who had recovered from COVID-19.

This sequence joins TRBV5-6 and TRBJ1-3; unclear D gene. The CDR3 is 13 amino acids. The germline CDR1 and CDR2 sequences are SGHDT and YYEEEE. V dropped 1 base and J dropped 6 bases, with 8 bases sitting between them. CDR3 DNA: TGTGCCAGCAGCTTGTCGGGATCAAACACCATATATTTT. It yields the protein CASSLSGSNTIYF. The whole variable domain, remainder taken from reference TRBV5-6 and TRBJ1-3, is DAGVTQSPTHLIKTRGQQVTLRCSPKSGHDTVSWYQQALGQGPQFIFQYYEEEERQRGNFPDRFSGHQFPNYSSELNVNALLLGDSALYLCASSLSGSNTIYFGEGSWLTVV.

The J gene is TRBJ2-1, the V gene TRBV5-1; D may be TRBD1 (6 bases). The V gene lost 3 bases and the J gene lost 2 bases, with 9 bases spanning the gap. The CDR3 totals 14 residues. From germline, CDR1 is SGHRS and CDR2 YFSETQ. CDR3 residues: CASSSTGTYNEQFF. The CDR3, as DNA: TGCGCCAGCAGCTCCACAGGGACCTACAATGAGCAGTTCTTC. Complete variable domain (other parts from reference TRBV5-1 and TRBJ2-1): KAGVTQTPRYLIKTRGQQVTLSCSPISGHRSVSWYQQTPGQGLQFLFEYFSETQRNKGNFPGRFSGRQFSNSRSEMNVSTLELGDSALYLCASSSTGTYNEQFFGPGTRLTVL.

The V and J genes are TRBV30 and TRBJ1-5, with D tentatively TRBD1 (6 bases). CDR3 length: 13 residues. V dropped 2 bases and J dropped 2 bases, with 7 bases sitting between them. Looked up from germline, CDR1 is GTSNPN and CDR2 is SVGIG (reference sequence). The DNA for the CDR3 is TGTGCCTGGAGTAACAGGGGCAATCAGCCCCAGCATTTT. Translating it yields CAWSNRGNQPQHF.

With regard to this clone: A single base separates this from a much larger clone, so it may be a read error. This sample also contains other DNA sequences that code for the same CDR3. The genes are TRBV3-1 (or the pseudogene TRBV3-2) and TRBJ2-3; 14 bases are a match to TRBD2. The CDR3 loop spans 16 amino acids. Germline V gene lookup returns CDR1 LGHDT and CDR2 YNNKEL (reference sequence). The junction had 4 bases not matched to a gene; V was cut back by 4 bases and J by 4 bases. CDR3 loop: CASSLRLAGGADTQYF. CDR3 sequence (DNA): TGTGCCAGCAGCCTCCGACTAGCGGGGGGGGCAGATACGCAGTATTTT.

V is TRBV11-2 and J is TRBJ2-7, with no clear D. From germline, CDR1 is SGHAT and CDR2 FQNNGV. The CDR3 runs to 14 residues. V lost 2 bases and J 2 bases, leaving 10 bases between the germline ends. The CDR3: CASSLSARTYEQYF. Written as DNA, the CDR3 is TGTGCCAGCAGCTTATCGGCCAGGACCTACGAGCAGTACTTC.

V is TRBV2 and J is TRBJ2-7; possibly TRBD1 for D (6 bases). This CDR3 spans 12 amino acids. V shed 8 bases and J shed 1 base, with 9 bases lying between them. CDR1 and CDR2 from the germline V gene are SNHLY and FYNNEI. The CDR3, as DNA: TGTGCCAGCGGAGGACAGTCCTACGAGCAGTACTTC. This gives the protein CASGGQSYEQYF.

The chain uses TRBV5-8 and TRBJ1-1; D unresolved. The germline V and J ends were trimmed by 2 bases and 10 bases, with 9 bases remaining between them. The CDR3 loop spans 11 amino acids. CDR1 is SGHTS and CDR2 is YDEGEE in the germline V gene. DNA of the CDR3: TGTGCCAGCAGCTTAGAGTTGGTAGCTTTCTTT. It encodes CASSLELVAFF.

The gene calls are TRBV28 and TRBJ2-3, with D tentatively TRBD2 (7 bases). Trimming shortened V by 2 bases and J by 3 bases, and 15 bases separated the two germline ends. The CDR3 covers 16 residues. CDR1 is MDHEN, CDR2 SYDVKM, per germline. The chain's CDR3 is CASSLIGGVKTDTQYF. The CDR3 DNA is TGTGCCAGCAGTTTAATAGGGGGGGTAAAAACAGATACGCAGTATTTT.

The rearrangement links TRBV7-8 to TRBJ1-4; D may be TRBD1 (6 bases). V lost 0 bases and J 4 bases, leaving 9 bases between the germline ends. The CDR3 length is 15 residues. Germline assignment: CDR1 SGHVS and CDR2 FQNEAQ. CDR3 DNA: TGTGCCAGCAGCTTAGCGTTACAGGGTAATGAAAAACTGTTTTTT. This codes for CASSLALQGNEKLFF.

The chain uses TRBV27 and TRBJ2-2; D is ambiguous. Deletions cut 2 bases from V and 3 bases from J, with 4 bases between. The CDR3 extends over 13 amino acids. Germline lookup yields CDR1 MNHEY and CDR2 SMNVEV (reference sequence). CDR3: CASSLRDTGELFF. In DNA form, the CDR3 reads TGTGCCAGCAGTTTACGGGACACCGGGGAGCTGTTTTTT.

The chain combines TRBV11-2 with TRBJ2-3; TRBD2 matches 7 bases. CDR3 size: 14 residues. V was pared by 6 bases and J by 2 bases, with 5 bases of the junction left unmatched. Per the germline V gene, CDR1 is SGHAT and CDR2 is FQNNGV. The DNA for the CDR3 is TGTGCCAGCAGGCAAGCGGGATCCACAGATACGCAGTATTTT. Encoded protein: CASRQAGSTDTQYF.

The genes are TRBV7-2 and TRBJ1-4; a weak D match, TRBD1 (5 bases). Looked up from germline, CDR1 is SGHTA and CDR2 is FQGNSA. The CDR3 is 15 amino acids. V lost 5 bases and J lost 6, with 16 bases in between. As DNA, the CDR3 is TGTGCCAGCAGCCCCTGGTTCGGGGACTATGAAAAACTGTTTTTT. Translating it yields CASSPWFGDYEKLFF.

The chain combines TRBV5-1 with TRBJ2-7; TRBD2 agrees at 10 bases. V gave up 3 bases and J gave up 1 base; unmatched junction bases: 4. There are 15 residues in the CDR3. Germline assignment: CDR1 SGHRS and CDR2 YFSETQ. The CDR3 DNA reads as TGCGCCAGCAGCTCCATAGCGGGGGGATCCTACGAGCAGTACTTC. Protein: CASSSIAGGSYEQYF.

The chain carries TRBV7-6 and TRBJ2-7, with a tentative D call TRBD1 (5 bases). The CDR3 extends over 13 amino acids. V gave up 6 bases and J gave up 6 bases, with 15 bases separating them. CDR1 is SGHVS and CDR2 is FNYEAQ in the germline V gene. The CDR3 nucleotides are TGTGCCAGCAGTTTGGACAATTTGGGCGAGCAGTACTTC. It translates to CASSLDNLGEQYF.

In nucleotides, the CDR3 is TGTGCCAGCAGTGAAGGGCCTAGCCCCGGGGAGCTGTTTTTT. It is translated as CASSEGPSPGELFF. The V call is TRBV2, the J call TRBJ2-2; a possible D gene is TRBD2 (5 bases). This CDR3 is 14 amino acids long. Germline V gene data show CDR1 as SNHLY and CDR2 as FYNNEI. V was trimmed by 1 base and J by 6 bases, leaving 9 bases between them.

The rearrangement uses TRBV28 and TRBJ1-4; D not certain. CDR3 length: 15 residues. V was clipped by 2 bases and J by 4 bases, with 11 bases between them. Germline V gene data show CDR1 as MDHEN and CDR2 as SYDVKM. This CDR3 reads CASSLRWRGNEKLFF. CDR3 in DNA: TGTGCCAGCAGTTTAAGGTGGCGGGGTAATGAAAAACTGTTTTTT.

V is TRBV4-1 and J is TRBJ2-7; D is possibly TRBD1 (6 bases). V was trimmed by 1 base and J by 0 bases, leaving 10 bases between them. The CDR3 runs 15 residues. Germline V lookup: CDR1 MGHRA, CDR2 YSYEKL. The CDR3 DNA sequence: TGCGCCAGCAGCCAAGCTGGGGGCTACTCCTACGAGCAGTACTTC. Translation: CASSQAGGYSYEQYF.

The CDR3 spells CAWTPGGQGYTF. The CDR3 bases are TGTGCCTGGACTCCAGGGGGACAGGGCTACACCTTC. This sequence joins TRBV30 and TRBJ1-2, with 7 positions matching TRBD1. Germline V gene data show CDR1 as GTSNPN and CDR2 as SVGIG (reference sequence). This CDR3 spans 12 amino acids. Unmatched junction bases numbered 7, after V lost 4 bases and J lost 8 bases.

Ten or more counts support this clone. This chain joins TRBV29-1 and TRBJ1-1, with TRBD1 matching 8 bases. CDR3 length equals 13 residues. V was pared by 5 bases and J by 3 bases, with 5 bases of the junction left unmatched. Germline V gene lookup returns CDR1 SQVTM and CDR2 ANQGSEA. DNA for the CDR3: TGCAGCGTTACCGGGACAGGCCACACTGAAGCTTTCTTT. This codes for CSVTGTGHTEAFF.

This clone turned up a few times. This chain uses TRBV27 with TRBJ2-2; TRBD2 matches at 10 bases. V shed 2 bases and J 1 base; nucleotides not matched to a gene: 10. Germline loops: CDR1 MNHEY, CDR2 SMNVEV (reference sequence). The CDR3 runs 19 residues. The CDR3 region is CASSLNRASGGWNTGELFF. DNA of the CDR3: TGTGCCAGCAGTTTAAATCGGGCTAGCGGGGGCTGGAACACCGGGGAGCTGTTTTTT.

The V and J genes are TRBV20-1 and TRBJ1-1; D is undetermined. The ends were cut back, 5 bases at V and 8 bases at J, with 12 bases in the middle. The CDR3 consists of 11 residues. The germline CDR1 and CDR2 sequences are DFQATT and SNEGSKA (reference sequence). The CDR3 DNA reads TGCAGTGCTTTCGCCGGGGTCGAAGCTTTCTTT. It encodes CSAFAGVEAFF.

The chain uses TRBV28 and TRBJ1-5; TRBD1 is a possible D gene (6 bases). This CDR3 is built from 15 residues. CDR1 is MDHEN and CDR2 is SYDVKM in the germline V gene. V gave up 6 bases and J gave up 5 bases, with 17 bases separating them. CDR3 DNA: TGTGCCAGCAGCAAAACAGGGATTGGGGATCAGCCCCAGCATTTT. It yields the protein CASSKTGIGDQPQHF.

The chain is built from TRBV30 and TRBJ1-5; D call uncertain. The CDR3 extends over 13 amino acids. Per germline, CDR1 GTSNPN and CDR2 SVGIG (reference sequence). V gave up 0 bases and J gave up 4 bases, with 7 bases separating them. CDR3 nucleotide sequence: TGTGCCTGGAGTGTACTGTTTAATCAGCCCCAGCATTTT. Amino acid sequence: CAWSVLFNQPQHF.

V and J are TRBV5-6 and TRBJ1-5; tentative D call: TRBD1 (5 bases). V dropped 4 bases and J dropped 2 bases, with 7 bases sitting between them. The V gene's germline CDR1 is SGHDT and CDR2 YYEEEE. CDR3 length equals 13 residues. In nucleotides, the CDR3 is TGTGCCAGCAGCCTACAGGGCAATCAGCCCCAGCATTTT. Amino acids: CASSLQGNQPQHF.